Presented here are 18 T cell receptor beta chains from one specimen sequenced in a study of blood T cell repertoires in COVID-19. TCRdb's copy holds only in-frame clones and misses some; the assay was immunoSEQ multiplex PCR. The sample lists under 350,000 clones, approximately 89% occurring once. Sequences were obtained from peripheral blood. Every receptor here comes from a woman in her twenties or thirties with COVID-19, enrolled during active disease.

This clone has a handful of counts. The V and J genes are TRBV10-2 and TRBJ1-5, with 7 bases aligning to TRBD1. CDR3 length equals 14 residues. CDR1 and CDR2 (germline): WSHSY, SAAADI. Trimming removed 8 bases from V and 2 bases from J; junction bases left unmatched: 6. CDR3 nucleotides: TGCGCCAGCCGGTACGGACAGGGCAATCAGCCCCAGCATTTT. It yields the protein CASRYGQGNQPQHF.

V and J are TRBV6-2 or TRBV6-3 and TRBJ2-1; 7 bases line up with TRBD2. This CDR3 is 15 amino acids long. Germline V CDR1 and CDR2: MNHEY, SVGEGT. Trimming cost V 0 bases and J 8 bases; bases outside gene matches: 7. The CDR3 DNA is TGTGCCAGCAGTTACTCTTGGCCAGGGAGGGATGAGCAGTTCTTC. This sequence encodes CASSYSWPGRDEQFF.

The chain carries TRBV30 and TRBJ1-2; D might be TRBD1 (5 bases). There are 12 residues in the CDR3. The germline V gene has CDR1 GTSNPN and CDR2 SVGIG (reference sequence). V lost 3 bases and J lost 8, with 13 bases in between. The CDR3 here is CAWRATVGGYTF. In DNA form, the CDR3 reads TGTGCCTGGAGGGCGACAGTGGGCGGCTACACCTTC.

This clone was detected a few times. This sequence joins TRBV4-2 and TRBJ1-4; D ambiguous. Deletions cut 4 bases from V and 0 bases from J, with 9 bases between. The CDR3 length is 15 residues. Germline lookup yields CDR1 LGHNA and CDR2 YNFKEQ. The CDR3 protein is CASSLRHPTNEKLFF. The CDR3 nucleotides read TGTGCCAGCAGCCTTAGACACCCAACTAATGAAAAACTGTTTTTT.

The chain uses TRBV9 and TRBJ2-7; D is perhaps TRBD2 (6 bases). This CDR3 contains 16 residues. Germline values: CDR1 SGDLS, CDR2 YYNGEE. The germline V and J ends were trimmed by 0 bases and 4 bases, with 17 bases remaining between them. CDR3 residues: CASSVESRGNPYEQYF. In nucleotides, the CDR3 is TGTGCCAGCAGCGTAGAATCCCGGGGGAACCCTTACGAGCAGTACTTC.

This clone came up a few times. In the same sample, other DNA sequences code for this CDR3. The chain carries TRBV6-5 and TRBJ1-1; D is undetermined. This CDR3 is 13 amino acids long. CDR1 and CDR2 from the germline V gene are MNHEY and SVGAGI. V lost 0 bases to trimming and J lost 4 bases, with 6 bases between them. Written as DNA, the CDR3 is TGTGCCAGCAGTTACTCGAGGAGCACTGAAGCTTTCTTT. Translating it yields CASSYSRSTEAFF.

The rearrangement joins TRBV5-4 to TRBJ1-2, with 7 nucleotides matching TRBD1. Germline CDR1 reads SGHNT; CDR2 reads YYREEE (reference sequence). The CDR3 is 15 residues long. The V and J ends lost 2 bases and 5 bases, in that order; junction bases with no gene match: 9. As DNA, the CDR3 is TGTGCCAGCAGCTTATTTTCCGGGACAGATTATGGCTACACCTTC. Translation: CASSLFSGTDYGYTF.

The chain combines TRBV13 with TRBJ2-2; D gene unclear. Looked up from germline, CDR1 is PRHDT and CDR2 is FYEKMQ (reference sequence). Trimming removed 5 bases from V and 6 bases from J, with 13 bases in between. The CDR3 is 14 amino acids. In DNA, the CDR3 is TGTGCCAGCAGCGTCCTAGACGGAGCCGGGGAGCTGTTTTTT. Amino acid sequence: CASSVLDGAGELFF.

The chain combines TRBV30 with TRBJ2-7; 8 bases are shared with TRBD1. Trimming took 5 bases from V and 4 from J; bases not matched to a gene: 7. This CDR3 spans 13 amino acids. Germline V lookup: CDR1 GTSNPN, CDR2 SVGIG (reference sequence). CDR3 bases: TGTGCCTGGTCGCACAGGGGGAGTTACGAGCAGTACTTC. Protein product: CAWSHRGSYEQYF.

A note on this clone: Other nucleotide sequences in the sample specify the same CDR3. V and J are TRBV3-1 (or the pseudogene TRBV3-2) and TRBJ1-6; TRBD1 aligns across 7 bases. J was trimmed by 7 bases and V by 3 bases; bases with no gene match: 0. The CDR3 is made up of 13 amino acids. Germline V gene lookup returns CDR1 LGHDT and CDR2 YNNKEL (reference sequence). CDR3 amino acids: CASSQTGNSPLHF. In DNA, the CDR3 is TGTGCCAGCAGCCAGACAGGGAATTCACCCCTCCACTTT.

The gene calls are TRBV7-9 and TRBJ2-7; a possible D gene is TRBD1 (6 bases). The CDR3 covers 12 residues. V was cut by 4 bases and J by 7 bases, with 11 bases left in between. Germline V gene data show CDR1 as SEHNR and CDR2 as FQNEAQ (reference sequence). This CDR3 reads CASSSNRVEQYF. CDR3 in DNA: TGTGCCAGCAGCTCGAACAGGGTTGAGCAGTACTTC.

The chain couples TRBV3-1 (or the pseudogene TRBV3-2) to TRBJ2-2; 13 nucleotides agree with TRBD2. The V segment lost 3 bases and the J segment 1 base; nucleotides outside the gene matches: 5. This CDR3 region has 18 residues. Germline V CDR1 and CDR2: LGHDT, YNNKEL (reference sequence). In nucleotides, the CDR3 is TGTGCCAGCAGCCAGGGTACTAGCGGGGGGGTGAACACCGGGGAGCTGTTTTTT. It encodes CASSQGTSGGVNTGELFF.

The chain carries TRBV19 and TRBJ1-4, with unresolved D. The V gene's germline CDR1 is LNHDA and CDR2 SQIVND (reference sequence). The V end was cut by 6 bases, the J end by 5 bases, with 10 bases between. The CDR3 consists of 13 residues. CDR3 in amino acids: CASSPERNEKLFF. The CDR3, as DNA: TGTGCCAGTAGCCCGGAGAGAAATGAAAAACTGTTTTTT.

The chain joins TRBV25-1 to TRBJ2-3; TRBD2 matches 8 bases. The CDR3 length is 16 residues. The V gene's germline CDR1 is MGHDK and CDR2 SYGVNS. The junction had 10 bases not matched to a gene; V was cut back by 3 bases and J by 5 bases. The DNA of the CDR3 is TGTGCCAGCAGTGACGGAGCGGGGGAAGGAATAGATACGCAGTATTTT. Residues: CASSDGAGEGIDTQYF.

DNA of the CDR3: TGTGCCAGCTCATCCCTACCCTCGGATCAGCCCCAGCATTTT. Protein: CASSSLPSDQPQHF. V usage is TRBV18 and J usage is TRBJ1-5; D gene unclear. The CDR3 has 14 residues. The V end was cut by 5 bases, the J end by 5 bases, with 13 bases between. From germline, CDR1 is KGHSH and CDR2 LQKENI.

This clone was found once. The V and J genes are TRBV2 and TRBJ2-3; no definite D call. V was trimmed by 10 bases and J by 5 bases, leaving 19 bases between them. Germline values: CDR1 SNHLY, CDR2 FYNNEI. This CDR3 contains 14 residues. DNA of the CDR3: TGTGCCACCCCACGGAGCGACGGTGGAGATACGCAGTATTTT. Its protein product is CATPRSDGGDTQYF. The full variable domain, rest sourced from reference TRBV2 and TRBJ2-3, is EPEVTQTPSHQVTQMGQEVILRCVPISNHLYFYWYRQILGQKVEFLVSFYNNEISEKSEIFDDQFSVERPDGSNFTLKIRSTKLEDSAMYFCATPRSDGGDTQYFGPGTRLTVL.

V gene TRBV5-4 combines with J gene TRBJ2-7, with 11 bases fitting TRBD2. In germline, CDR1 is SGHNT, CDR2 YYREEE (reference sequence). The CDR3 sequence is 16 residues long. V shed 0 bases, J shed 2 bases, and the junction held 4 bases outside the gene matches. The CDR3 coding sequence is TGTGCCAGCAGCTTGGGGCTAGCGGGGGGTCCCTACGAGCAGTACTTC. Translated: CASSLGLAGGPYEQYF.

This chain links TRBV23-1 with TRBJ1-4; unclear D gene. TRBV23-1 is an open reading frame whose function is uncertain. The CDR3 runs to 16 residues. The V and J ends lost 2 bases and 2 bases respectively, with 12 bases between them. The CDR3 coding sequence is TGCGCCAGCAGTCAAACCAACCCCAGGACTAATGAAAAACTGTTTTTT. Protein: CASSQTNPRTNEKLFF.